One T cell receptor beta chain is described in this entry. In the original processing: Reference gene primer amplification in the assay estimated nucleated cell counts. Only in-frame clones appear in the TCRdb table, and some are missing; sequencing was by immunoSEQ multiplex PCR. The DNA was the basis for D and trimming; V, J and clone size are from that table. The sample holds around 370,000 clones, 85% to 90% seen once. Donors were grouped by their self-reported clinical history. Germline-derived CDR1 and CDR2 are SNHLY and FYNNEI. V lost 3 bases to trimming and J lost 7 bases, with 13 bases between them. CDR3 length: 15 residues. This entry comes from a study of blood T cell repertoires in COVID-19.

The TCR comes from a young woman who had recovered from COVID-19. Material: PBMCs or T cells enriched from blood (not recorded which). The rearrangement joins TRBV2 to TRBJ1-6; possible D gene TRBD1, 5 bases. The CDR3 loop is CASSDWTSRNSPLHF. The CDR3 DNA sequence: TGTGCCAGCAGTGACTGGACAAGCAGGAATTCACCCCTCCACTTT.